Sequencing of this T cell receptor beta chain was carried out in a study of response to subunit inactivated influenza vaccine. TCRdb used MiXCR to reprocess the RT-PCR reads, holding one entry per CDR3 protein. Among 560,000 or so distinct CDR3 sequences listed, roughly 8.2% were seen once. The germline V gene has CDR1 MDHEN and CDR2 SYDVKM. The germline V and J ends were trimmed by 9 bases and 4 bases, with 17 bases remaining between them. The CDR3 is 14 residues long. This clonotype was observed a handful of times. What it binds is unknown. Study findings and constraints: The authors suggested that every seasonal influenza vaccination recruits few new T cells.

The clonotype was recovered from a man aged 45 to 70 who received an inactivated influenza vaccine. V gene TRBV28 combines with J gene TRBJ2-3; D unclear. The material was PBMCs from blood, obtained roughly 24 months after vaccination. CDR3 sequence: CASGPMGPPDTQYF. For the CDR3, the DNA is TGTGCCAGTGGACCTATGGGCCCCCCAGATACGCAGTATTTT.